Listed below are T cell receptor beta chains from one sample, sequenced in a study of CD4+ T cells in melanoma. Some clones are missing from TCRdb's copy, which holds only in-frame ones; the method was immunoSEQ multiplex PCR. The top ten clones hold roughly 20% of a sample with 10,000 or so clones, about 73% of them seen once. What was sequenced was cells from a culture (not recorded whether cultured in vitro). Receptor source: a human donor with melanoma. The conserved cysteine and the conserved F or W are not part of the CDR3 here.

CDR3,J,V
ASSLDPPRARAGPKNTEAF,TRBJ1-1,TRBV5-1
ASSLDGGNTIY,TRBJ1-3,TRBV12-3/TRBV12-4
AIGVGNTDTQY,TRBJ2-3,TRBV10-3
AISPGSGANVLT,TRBJ2-6,TRBV10-3
ASSPTGPETQY,TRBJ2-5,TRBV18
ASSPVMSDTGELF,TRBJ2-2,TRBV5-4
ASSLNRGGFTGELF,TRBJ2-2,TRBV7-3
SVTSGTDTQY,TRBJ2-3,TRBV29-1
ASTQTGWKNYGYT,TRBJ1-2,TRBV27
ASSPRGYLGEQY,TRBJ2-7,TRBV7-2
ASSPPLRLGGYNEQF,TRBJ2-1,TRBV7-8
SARNYGYT,TRBJ1-2,TRBV20-1
ASSGRGMWNEQF,TRBJ2-1,TRBV5-6
ASSAGQYEAF,TRBJ1-1,TRBV12-3/TRBV12-4
ASSISFGTGYYEQY,TRBJ2-7,TRBV19
ASSSRLGGRTEAF,TRBJ1-1,TRBV3-1/TRBV3-2
ASSLSGFGPQH,TRBJ1-5,TRBV27
ASSPEQGITGELF,TRBJ2-2,TRBV7-3
ASSLGLGPNTGELF,TRBJ2-2,TRBV7-8
ASSVRQGASSTDTQY,TRBJ2-3,TRBV9
ASSRGQNTEAF,TRBJ1-1,TRBV6-6
ASQWTANTEAF,TRBJ1-1,TRBV19
ASRKVRPPEAF,TRBJ1-1,TRBV2
ATSRAAVGTGGSYEQY,TRBJ2-7,TRBV15
AWSSERQKAF,TRBJ1-1,TRBV30
ASSLGDRTTGELF,TRBJ2-2,TRBV5-1
AWSLVLNEQY,TRBJ2-7,TRBV30
ASSLGLVNEQF,TRBJ2-1,TRBV11-2
ASSPEFEQY,TRBJ2-7,TRBV6-6
AIHTDRTYGYT,TRBJ1-2,TRBV10-3
ASSSKGGSGNTIY,TRBJ1-3,TRBV7-3
ASSERGNNSPLH,TRBJ1-6,TRBV6-1
AISDWSSYEQY,TRBJ2-7,TRBV10-3
ASSFFPQGGSNQPQH,TRBJ1-5,TRBV2
ASSEPFGYT,TRBJ1-2,TRBV2
ASSFGGTGQETQY,TRBJ2-5,TRBV5-4
AWSRMNTEAF,TRBJ1-1,TRBV30
ASSKRDSYEQY,TRBJ2-7,TRBV21-1
ASSGGPAGQLYGYT,TRBJ1-2,TRBV2
ASSQSGGGPYEQY,TRBJ2-7,TRBV23-1
AWSVPGYEQY,TRBJ2-7,TRBV30
ASTLGGTQY,TRBJ2-5,TRBV12-3/TRBV12-4
ASSYSYEQY,TRBJ2-7,TRBV11-2
ASSEDGALSGRNTEAF,TRBJ1-1,TRBV6-1
ASRGTSGDEQY,TRBJ2-7,TRBV6-5
ASSLGLAAIINEQF,TRBJ2-1,TRBV5-6
ASSATGTGHEKLF,TRBJ1-4,TRBV5-1
ASSLYLTAPNPREETQY,TRBJ2-5,TRBV3-1/TRBV3-2
ASSTTGSGNTIY,TRBJ1-3,TRBV9
ASGDRDLRLNEQF,TRBJ2-1,TRBV2
SVLSGQETQY,TRBJ2-5,TRBV29-1
ASSIDPTYEQY,TRBJ2-7,TRBV19
ASSVDGGIDTDTQY,TRBJ2-3,TRBV9
AWSVEAGTAGELF,TRBJ2-2,TRBV30
AWSRGNYGYT,TRBJ1-2,TRBV30
AIGGAGDTDTQY,TRBJ2-3,TRBV10-3
ASSLVLQETQY,TRBJ2-5,TRBV6-6